A single sample is the source of the 5 T cell receptor beta chains below, sequenced in a study of T cell repertoires in MIS-A myocarditis. The method was immunoSEQ multiplex PCR; TCRdb's version includes in-frame clones alone and lacks a portion of them. The repertoire has approximately 7,200 clones, 78% of them found once; the top ten carry roughly 19%. The specimen was right inferior lung lobe tissue obtained at autopsy. These receptors all stem from a man aged 18 to 29 with fulminant myocarditis from multisystem inflammatory syndrome in adults (MIS-A) after COVID-19.

The chain couples TRBV11-3 to TRBJ1-2; possible D gene TRBD1, 5 bases. V shed 4 bases and J shed 4 bases, with 16 bases lying between them. The CDR3 has 15 residues. Germline V gives CDR1 SGHNT, CDR2 YENEEA. CDR3 sequence reads: CASSYSLGQGYGYTF. CDR3 coding DNA: TGTGCCAGCAGCTACTCTTTAGGGCAGGGCTATGGCTACACCTTC.

This clone appeared a few times. The V gene is TRBV6-5, the J gene TRBJ1-5, with 7 bases aligning to TRBD1. The CDR3 contains 12 residues. From germline, CDR1 is MNHEY and CDR2 SVGAGI. V was pared by 6 bases and J by 6 bases, with 2 bases of the junction left unmatched. CDR3: CASSHRGQPQHF. The CDR3 DNA reads TGTGCCAGCAGCCACAGGGGTCAGCCCCAGCATTTT.

The chain uses TRBV6-4 and TRBJ1-5, with D perhaps TRBD1 (5 bases). Between the trimmed V and J ends, which lost 0 bases and 7 bases, there was a span of 13 bases. The CDR3 length is 15 residues. CDR1 is MRHNA and CDR2 is SNTAGT in the germline V gene. CDR3 sequence (DNA): TGTGCCAGCAGTGACTCGGGACCGAGAAACCAGCCCCAGCATTTT. Protein: CASSDSGPRNQPQHF.

The chain carries TRBV7-6 and TRBJ1-6; tentatively, D is TRBD1 (5 bases). CDR3 size: 15 residues. Germline V gene lookup returns CDR1 SGHVS and CDR2 FNYEAQ. V shed 4 bases and J shed 5 bases, with 12 bases lying between them. The CDR3 bases are TGTGCCAGCAGCTCAAACAGGCTTAATAATTCACCCCTCCACTTT. Translating gives CASSSNRLNNSPLHF. The full variable domain, in which reference TRBV7-6 and TRBJ1-6 provide the parts outside the CDR3, is GAGVSQSPRYKVTKRGQDVALRCDPISGHVSLYWYRQALGQGPEFLTYFNYEAQQDKSGLPNDRFSAERPEGSISTLTIQRTEQRDSAMYRCASSSNRLNNSPLHFGNGTRLTVT.

The chain is built from TRBV2 and TRBJ2-2, with 9 bases identical to TRBD1. This CDR3 spans 15 amino acids. V trimming: 10 bases; J trimming: 5 bases; junction bases outside the gene matches: 11. The germline gives CDR1 SNHLY, CDR2 FYNNEI. CDR3 in amino acids: CATSLGQGRTGELFF. CDR3 sequence (DNA): TGTGCCACCTCCTTGGGACAGGGTAGAACCGGGGAGCTGTTTTTT. The whole variable domain, filled in from reference TRBV2 and TRBJ2-2, reads EPEVTQTPSHQVTQMGQEVILRCVPISNHLYFYWYRQILGQKVEFLVSFYNNEISEKSEIFDDQFSVERPDGSNFTLKIRSTKLEDSAMYFCATSLGQGRTGELFFGEGSRLTVL.